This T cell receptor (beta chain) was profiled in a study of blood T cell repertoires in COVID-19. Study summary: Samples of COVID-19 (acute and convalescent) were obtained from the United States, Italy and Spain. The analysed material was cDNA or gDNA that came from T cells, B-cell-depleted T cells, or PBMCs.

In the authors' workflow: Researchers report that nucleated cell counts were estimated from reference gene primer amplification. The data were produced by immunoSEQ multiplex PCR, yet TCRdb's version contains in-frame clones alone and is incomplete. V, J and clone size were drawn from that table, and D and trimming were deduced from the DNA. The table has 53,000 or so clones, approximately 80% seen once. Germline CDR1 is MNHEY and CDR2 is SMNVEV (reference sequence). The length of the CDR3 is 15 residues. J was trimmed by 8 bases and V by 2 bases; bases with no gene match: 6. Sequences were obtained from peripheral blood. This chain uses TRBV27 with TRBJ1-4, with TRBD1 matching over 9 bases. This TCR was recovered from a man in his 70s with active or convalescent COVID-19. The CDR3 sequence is CASSLLGTGKEKLFF. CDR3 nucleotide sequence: TGTGCCAGCAGTTTACTCGGGACAGGGAAAGAAAAACTGTTTTTT.